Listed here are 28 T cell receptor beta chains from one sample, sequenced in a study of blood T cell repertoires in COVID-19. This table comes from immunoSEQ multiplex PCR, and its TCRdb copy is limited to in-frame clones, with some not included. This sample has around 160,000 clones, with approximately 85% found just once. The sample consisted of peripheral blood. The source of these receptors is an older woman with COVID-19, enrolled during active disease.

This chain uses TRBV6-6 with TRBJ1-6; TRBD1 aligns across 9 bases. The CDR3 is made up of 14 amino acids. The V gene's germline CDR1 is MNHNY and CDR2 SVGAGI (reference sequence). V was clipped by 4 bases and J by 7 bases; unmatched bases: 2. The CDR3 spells CASSSGQGNSPLHF. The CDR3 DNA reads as TGTGCCAGCAGTTCGGGACAGGGAAATTCACCCCTCCACTTT.

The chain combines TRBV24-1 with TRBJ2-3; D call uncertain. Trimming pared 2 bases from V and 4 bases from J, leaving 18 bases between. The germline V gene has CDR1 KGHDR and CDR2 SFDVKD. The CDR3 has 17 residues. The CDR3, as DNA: TGTGCCACCAGTGATTCCCAAAGAGACCCGGGTGCAGATACGCAGTATTTT. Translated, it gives CATSDSQRDPGADTQYF.

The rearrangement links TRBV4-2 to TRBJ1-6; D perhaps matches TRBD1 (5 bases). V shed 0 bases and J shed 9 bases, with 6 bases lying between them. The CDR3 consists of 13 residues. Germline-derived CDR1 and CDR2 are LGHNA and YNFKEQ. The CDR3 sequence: CASSQERGSPLHF. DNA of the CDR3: TGTGCCAGCAGCCAAGAAAGGGGTTCACCCCTCCACTTT.

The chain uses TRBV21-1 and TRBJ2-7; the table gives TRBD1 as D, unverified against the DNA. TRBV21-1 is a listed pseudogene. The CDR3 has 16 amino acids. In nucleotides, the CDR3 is TGTGCCAGCCCAAGGTCGCCGGACAGGGGGAGGTACGAGCAGTACTTC. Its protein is CASPRSPDRGRYEQYF.

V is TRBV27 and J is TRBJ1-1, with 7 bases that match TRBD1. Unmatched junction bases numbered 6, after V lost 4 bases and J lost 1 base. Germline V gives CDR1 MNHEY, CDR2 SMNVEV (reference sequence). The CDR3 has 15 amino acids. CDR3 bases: TGTGCCAGCAGTTCCGACAGGGCTACGAACACTGAAGCTTTCTTT. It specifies CASSSDRATNTEAFF.

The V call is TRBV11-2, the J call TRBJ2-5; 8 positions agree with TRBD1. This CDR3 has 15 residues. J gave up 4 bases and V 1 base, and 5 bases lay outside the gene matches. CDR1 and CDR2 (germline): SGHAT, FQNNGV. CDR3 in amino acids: CASSLGATGGETQYF. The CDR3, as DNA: TGTGCCAGCAGCTTAGGGGCCACAGGGGGAGAGACCCAGTACTTC.

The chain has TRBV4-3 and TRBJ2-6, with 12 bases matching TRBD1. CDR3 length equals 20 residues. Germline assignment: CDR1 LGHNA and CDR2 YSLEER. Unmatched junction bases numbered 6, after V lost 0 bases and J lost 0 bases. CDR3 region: CASSQDRGQGASSGANVLTF. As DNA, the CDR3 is TGCGCCAGCAGCCAAGATAGGGGACAGGGGGCGAGCTCTGGGGCCAACGTCCTGACTTTC.

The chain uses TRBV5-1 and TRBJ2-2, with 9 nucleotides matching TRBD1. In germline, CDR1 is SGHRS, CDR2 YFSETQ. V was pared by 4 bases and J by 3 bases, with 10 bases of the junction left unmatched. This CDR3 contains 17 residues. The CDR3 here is CASSEIGQGKDTGELFF. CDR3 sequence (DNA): TGCGCCAGCAGCGAAATAGGACAGGGGAAGGACACCGGGGAGCTGTTTTTT.

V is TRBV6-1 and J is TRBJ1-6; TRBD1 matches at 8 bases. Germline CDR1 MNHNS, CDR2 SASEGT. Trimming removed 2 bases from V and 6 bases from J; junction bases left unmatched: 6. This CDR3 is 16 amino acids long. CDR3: CASSEYNRGANSPLHF. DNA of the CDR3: TGTGCCAGCAGTGAATATAACAGGGGGGCTAATTCACCCCTCCACTTT.

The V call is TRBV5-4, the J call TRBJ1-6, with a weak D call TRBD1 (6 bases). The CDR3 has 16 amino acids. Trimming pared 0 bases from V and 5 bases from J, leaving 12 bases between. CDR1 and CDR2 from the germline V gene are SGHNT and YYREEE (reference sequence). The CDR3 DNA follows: TGTGCCAGCAGCTTGGGGGGGGGCCGTAATAATTCACCCCTCCACTTT. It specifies CASSLGGGRNNSPLHF.

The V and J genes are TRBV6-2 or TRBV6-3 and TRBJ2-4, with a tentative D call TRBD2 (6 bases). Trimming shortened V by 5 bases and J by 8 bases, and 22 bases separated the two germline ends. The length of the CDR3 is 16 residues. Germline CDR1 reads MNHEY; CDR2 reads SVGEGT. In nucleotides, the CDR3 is TGTGCCAGCAGTGGTTTTCGGGCGGGGATTGTGTACATTCAGTACTTC. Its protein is CASSGFRAGIVYIQYF.

The CDR3: CASSLVAMRGGPADTQYF. CDR3 nucleotide sequence: TGTGCCAGCAGTTTAGTGGCCATGCGGGGGGGCCCCGCAGATACGCAGTATTTT. V usage is TRBV27 and J usage is TRBJ2-3; 9 nucleotides agree with TRBD2. The germline gives CDR1 MNHEY, CDR2 SMNVEV (reference sequence). There are 18 residues in the CDR3. Germline trimming cut 2 bases from V and 4 bases from J; bases unmatched to any gene: 13.

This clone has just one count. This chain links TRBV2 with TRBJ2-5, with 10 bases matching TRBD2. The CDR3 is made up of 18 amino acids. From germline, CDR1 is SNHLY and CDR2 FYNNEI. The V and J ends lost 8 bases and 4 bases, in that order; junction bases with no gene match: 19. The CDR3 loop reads CASHRTTYLAGVSETQYF. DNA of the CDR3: TGTGCCAGCCACAGGACTACATACCTAGCGGGGGTATCAGAGACCCAGTACTTC.

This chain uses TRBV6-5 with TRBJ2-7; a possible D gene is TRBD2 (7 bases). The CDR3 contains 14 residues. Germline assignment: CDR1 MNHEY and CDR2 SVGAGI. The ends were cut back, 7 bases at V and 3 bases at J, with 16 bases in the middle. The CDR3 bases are TGTGCCAGCACCCCCTGGGGGGGACACTACGAGCAGTACTTC. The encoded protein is CASTPWGGHYEQYF.

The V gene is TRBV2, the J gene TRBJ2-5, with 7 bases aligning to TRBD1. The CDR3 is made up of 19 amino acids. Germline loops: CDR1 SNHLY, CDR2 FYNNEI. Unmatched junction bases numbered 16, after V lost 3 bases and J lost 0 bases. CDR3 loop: CASSDGQARYPADQETQYF. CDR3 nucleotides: TGTGCCAGCAGTGATGGACAGGCCCGGTACCCAGCCGACCAAGAGACCCAGTACTTC.

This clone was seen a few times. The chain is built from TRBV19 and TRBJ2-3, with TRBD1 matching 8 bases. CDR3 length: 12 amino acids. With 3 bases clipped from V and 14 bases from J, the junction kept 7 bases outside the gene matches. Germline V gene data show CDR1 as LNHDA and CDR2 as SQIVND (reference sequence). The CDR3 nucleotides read TGTGCCAGTAGTATGGCCGGGACAGGACGGTATTTT. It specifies CASSMAGTGRYF.

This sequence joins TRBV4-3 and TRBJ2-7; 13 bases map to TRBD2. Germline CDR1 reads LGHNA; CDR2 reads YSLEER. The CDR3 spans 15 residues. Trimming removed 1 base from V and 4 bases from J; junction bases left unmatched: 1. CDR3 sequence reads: CASSQGLAGGYEQYF. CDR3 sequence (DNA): TGCGCCAGCAGCCAAGGACTAGCGGGGGGATACGAGCAGTACTTC.

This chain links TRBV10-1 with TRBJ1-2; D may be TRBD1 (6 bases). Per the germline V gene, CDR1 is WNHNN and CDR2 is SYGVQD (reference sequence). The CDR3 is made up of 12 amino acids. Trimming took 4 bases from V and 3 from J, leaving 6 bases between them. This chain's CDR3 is CASSAGDYGYTF. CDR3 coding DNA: TGCGCCAGCAGTGCAGGGGACTATGGCTACACCTTC.

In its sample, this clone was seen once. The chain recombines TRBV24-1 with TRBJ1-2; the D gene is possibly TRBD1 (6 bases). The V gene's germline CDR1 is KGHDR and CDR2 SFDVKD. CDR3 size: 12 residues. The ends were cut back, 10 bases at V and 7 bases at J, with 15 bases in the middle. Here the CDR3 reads CATKGQISGYTF. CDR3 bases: TGTGCCACAAAAGGACAGATCAGTGGCTACACCTTC.

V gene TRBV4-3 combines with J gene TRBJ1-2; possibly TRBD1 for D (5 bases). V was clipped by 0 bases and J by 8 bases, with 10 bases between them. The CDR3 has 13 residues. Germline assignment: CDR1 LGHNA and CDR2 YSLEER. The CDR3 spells CASSQEGALGYTF. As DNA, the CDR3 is TGCGCCAGCAGCCAAGAAGGGGCGTTGGGCTACACCTTC.

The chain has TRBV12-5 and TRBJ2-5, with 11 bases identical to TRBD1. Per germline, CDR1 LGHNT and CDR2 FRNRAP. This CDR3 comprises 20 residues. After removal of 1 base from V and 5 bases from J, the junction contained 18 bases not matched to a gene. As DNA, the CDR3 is TGTGCTAGTGGTTTGGACCCCGCCTTTGGACAGGGGGCTGTCTGGGAGACCCAGTACTTC. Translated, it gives CASGLDPAFGQGAVWETQYF.

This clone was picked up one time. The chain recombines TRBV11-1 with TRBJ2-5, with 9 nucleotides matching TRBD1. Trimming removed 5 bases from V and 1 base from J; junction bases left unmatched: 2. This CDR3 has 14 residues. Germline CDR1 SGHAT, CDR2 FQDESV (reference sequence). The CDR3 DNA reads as TGTGCCAGCAGCCACAGGGGGCTCCAAGAGACCCAGTACTTC. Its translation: CASSHRGLQETQYF.

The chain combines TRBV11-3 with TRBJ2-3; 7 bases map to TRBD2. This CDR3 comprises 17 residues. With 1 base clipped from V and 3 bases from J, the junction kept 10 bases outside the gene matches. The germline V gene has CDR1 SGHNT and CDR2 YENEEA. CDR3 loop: CASSLGVSSGVTDTQYF. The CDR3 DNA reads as TGTGCCAGCAGCTTAGGGGTGTCGAGCGGGGTTACAGATACGCAGTATTTT.

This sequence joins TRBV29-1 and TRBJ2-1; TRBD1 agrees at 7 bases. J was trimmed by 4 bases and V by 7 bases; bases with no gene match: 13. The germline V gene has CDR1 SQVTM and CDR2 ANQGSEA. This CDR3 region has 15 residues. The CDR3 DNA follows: TGCAGCGCTAAACCCCGGGACAGAGGGTACAATGAGCAGTTCTTC. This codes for CSAKPRDRGYNEQFF.

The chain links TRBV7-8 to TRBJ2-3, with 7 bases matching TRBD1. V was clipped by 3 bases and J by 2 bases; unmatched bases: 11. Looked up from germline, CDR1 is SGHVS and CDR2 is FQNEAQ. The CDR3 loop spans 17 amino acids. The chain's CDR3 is CASSLLPGTVVTDTQYF. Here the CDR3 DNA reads TGTGCCAGCAGCTTGCTACCCGGGACAGTGGTCACAGATACGCAGTATTTT.

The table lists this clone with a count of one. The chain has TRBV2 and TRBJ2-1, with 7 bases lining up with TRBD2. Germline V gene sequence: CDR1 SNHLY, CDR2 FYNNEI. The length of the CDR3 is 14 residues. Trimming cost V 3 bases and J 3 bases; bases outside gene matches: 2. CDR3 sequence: CASSDGGGYNEQFF. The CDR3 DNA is TGTGCCAGCAGTGATGGCGGGGGCTACAATGAGCAGTTCTTC. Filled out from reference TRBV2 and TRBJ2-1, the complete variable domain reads EPEVTQTPSHQVTQMGQEVILRCVPISNHLYFYWYRQILGQKVEFLVSFYNNEISEKSEIFDDQFSVERPDGSNFTLKIRSTKLEDSAMYFCASSDGGGYNEQFFGPGTRLTVL.

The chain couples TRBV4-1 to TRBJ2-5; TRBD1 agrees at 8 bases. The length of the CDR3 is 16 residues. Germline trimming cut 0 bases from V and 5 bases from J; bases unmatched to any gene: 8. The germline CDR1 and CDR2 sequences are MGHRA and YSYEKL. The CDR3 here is CASSQEGRGLSETQYF. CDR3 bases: TGCGCCAGCAGCCAAGAGGGCAGGGGGCTGAGTGAGACCCAGTACTTC.

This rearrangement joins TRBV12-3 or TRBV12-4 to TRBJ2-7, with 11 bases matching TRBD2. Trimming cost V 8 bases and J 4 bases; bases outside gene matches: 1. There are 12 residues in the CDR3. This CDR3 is CASGTSGYEQYF. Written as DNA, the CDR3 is TGTGCCAGCGGGACTAGCGGATACGAGCAGTACTTC.